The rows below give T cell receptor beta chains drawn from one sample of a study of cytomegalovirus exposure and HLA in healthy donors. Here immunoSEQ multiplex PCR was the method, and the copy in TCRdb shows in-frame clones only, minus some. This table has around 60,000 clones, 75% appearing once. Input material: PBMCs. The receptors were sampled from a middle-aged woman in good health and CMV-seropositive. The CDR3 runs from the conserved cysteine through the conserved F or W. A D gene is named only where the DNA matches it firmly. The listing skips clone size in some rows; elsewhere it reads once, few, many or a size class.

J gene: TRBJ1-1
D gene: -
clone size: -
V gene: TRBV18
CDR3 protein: CASSLHSNTEAFF
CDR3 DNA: TGTGCCAGCTCCCTACACAGCAACACTGAAGCTTTCTTT

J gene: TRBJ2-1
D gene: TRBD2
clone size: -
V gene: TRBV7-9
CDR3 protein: CASSLGAAGDLNEQFF
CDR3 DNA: TGTGCCAGCAGCTTAGGCGCGGCGGGGGACCTCAATGAGCAGTTCTTC

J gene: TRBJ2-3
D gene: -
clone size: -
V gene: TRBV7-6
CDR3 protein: CASSLVGTDTQYF
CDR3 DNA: TGTGCCAGCAGCTTAGTAGGCACAGATACGCAGTATTTT

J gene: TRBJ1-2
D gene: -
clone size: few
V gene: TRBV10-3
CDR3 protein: CASLRDTNPYGYTF
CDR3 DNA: TGTGCCTCCCTCCGGGACACCAACCCCTATGGCTACACCTTC

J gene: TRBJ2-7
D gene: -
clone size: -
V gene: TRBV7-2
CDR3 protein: CASSLNEGRYEQYF
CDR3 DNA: TGTGCCAGCAGCTTAAATGAGGGTCGCTACGAGCAGTACTTC

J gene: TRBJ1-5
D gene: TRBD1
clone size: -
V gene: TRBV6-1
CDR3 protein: CASSEVDRGNQPQHF
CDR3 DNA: TGTGCCAGCAGTGAGGTGGACAGGGGCAATCAGCCCCAGCATTTT

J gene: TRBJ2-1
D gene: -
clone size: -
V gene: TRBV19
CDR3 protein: CASSSPGPHNEQFF
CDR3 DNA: TGTGCCAGTAGTTCCCCAGGGCCCCACAATGAGCAGTTCTTC

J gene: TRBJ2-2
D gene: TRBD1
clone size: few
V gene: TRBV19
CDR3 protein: CASSTDRAASGELFF
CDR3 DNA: TGTGCCAGTAGTACCGACAGGGCCGCAAGCGGGGAGCTGTTTTTT

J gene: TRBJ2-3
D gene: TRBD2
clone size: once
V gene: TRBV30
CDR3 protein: CAWVAGGLTDTQYF
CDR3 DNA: TGTGCCTGGGTAGCGGGGGGACTCACAGATACGCAGTATTTT

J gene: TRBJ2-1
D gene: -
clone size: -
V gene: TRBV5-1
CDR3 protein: CASSLGLGLYNEQFF
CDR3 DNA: TGCGCCAGCAGCTTGGGTCTGGGGCTCTACAATGAGCAGTTCTTC

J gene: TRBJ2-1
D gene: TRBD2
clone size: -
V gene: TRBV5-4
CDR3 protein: CASSPGLAGGLGNEQFF
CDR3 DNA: TGTGCCAGCAGCCCGGGACTAGCGGGGGGGCTGGGCAATGAGCAGTTCTTC

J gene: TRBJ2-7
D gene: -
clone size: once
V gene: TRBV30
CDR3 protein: CAWSEGQGPNEQYF
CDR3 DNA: TGTGCCTGGAGTGAAGGGCAGGGGCCCAACGAGCAGTACTTC

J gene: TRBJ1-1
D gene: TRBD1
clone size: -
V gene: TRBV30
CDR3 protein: CAWSVSGTGKAFF
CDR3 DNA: TGTGCCTGGAGTGTAAGCGGGACAGGGAAAGCTTTCTTT

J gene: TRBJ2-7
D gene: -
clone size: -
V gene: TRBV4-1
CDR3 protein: CASSVPSGRYEQYF
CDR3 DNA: TGCGCCAGCAGCGTCCCGTCGGGAAGGTACGAGCAGTACTTC

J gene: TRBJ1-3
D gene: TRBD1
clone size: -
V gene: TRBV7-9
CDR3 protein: CSSSLTGGSGNTIYF
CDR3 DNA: TGTTCCAGCAGCTTAACAGGGGGGAGTGGAAACACCATATATTTT

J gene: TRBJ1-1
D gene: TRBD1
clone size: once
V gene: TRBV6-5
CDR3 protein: CASSRTGDLAFF
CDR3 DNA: TGTGCCAGCAGTAGGACAGGGGATTTAGCTTTCTTT

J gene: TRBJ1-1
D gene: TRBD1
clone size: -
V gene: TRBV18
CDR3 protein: CASSPATGVNTEAFF
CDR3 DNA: TGTGCCAGCTCACCGGCGACAGGGGTGAACACTGAAGCTTTCTTT

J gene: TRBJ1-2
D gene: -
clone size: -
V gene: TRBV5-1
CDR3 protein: CASSLLRQGFGGYTF
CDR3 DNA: TGCGCCAGCAGCTTGCTTAGGCAGGGATTCGGGGGCTACACCTTC

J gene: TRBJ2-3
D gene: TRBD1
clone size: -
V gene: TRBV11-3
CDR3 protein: CASSTGQGSTDTQYF
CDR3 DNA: TGTGCCAGCAGCACCGGACAGGGGAGCACAGATACGCAGTATTTT

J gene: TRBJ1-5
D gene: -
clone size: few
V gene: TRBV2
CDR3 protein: CASSQTGLGPQHF
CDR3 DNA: TGTGCCAGCAGCCAAACGGGTCTTGGGCCCCAGCATTTT

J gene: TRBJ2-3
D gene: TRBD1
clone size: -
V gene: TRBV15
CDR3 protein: CATSRERTGGDTQYF
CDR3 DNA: TGTGCCACCAGCAGAGAACGGACAGGGGGAGATACGCAGTATTTT

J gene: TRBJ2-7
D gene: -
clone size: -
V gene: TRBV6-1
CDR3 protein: CASKEGGGDQQYF
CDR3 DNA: TGTGCCAGCAAGGAGGGTGGTGGGGATCAGCAGTACTTC

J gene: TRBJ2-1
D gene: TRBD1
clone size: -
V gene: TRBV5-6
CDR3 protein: CASSDRGIMDEQFF
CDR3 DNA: TGTGCCAGCAGTGACAGGGGAATCATGGATGAGCAGTTCTTC

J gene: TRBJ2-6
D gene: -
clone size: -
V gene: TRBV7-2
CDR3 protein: CASSLGGAGLQSGANVLTF
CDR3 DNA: TGTGCCAGCAGCTTAGGGGGCGCAGGCCTCCAGTCTGGGGCCAACGTCCTGACTTTC

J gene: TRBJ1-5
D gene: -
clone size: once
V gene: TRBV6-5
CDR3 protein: CASSYSRRDQPQHF
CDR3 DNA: TGTGCCAGCAGTTATAGTAGGAGGGATCAGCCCCAGCATTTT

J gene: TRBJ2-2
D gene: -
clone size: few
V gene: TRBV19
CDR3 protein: CASTRRGSVATNTGELFF
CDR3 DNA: TGTGCCAGTACAAGACGGGGGTCGGTAGCGACGAACACCGGGGAGCTGTTTTTT

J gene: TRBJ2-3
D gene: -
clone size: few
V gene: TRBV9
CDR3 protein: CASSAHGDTQYF
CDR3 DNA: TGTGCCAGCAGCGCCCACGGGGATACGCAGTATTTT

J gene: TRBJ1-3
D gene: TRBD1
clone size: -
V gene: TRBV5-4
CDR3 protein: CASSRDSSGNTIYF
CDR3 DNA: TGTGCCAGCAGCCGGGACAGCTCTGGAAACACCATATATTTT

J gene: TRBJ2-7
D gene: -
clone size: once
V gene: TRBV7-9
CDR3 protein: CASSRDYEQYF
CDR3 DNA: TGTGCCAGCAGCCGAGACTACGAGCAGTACTTC

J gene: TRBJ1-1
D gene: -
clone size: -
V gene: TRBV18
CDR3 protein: CASVPGRMNTEAFF
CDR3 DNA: TGTGCCAGCGTGCCCGGTAGAATGAACACTGAAGCTTTCTTT

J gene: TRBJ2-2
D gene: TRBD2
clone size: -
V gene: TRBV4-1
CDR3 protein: CASSQDQRGLAGRTGELFF
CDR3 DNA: TGCGCCAGCAGCCAAGATCAGAGGGGACTAGCGGGGCGGACCGGGGAGCTGTTTTTT

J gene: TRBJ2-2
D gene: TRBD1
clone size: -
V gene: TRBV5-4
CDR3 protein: CASSRDRERVGELFF
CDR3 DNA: TGTGCCAGCAGCCGCGACAGGGAAAGGGTCGGGGAGCTGTTTTTT